Reported below is one TCR beta chain. The source of the sample is a study of T cell responses to AZD1222 COVID-19 vaccine. TCRdb keeps only in-frame clones here, not all; method: immunoSEQ multiplex PCR. The table includes 98,000 or so clones, roughly 86% detected once. This material consisted of peripheral blood, taken 28 days after the second AZD1222 dose. This receptor was obtained from an adult who received the AZD1222 COVID-19 vaccine.

CDR3 coding DNA: TGTGCCATCAGTGACGCGACTTGGGAACAGGGGAGAAATAATCAGCCCCAGCATTTT. This codes for CAISDATWEQGRNNQPQHF. The V call is TRBV10-3, the J call TRBJ1-5; 7 bases agree with TRBD1. Germline trimming cut 3 bases from V and 4 bases from J; bases unmatched to any gene: 18. Germline V gene sequence: CDR1 ENHRY, CDR2 SYGVKD. The CDR3 length is 19 residues.